The rows below give T cell receptor beta chains drawn from one sample of a study of early stage breast cancer tumors. Data came from immunoSEQ multiplex PCR; TCRdb stores just in-frame clones and leaves some out. The profile shows 50,000 to 65,000 clones, 75% to 95% of them singletons. Source material: blood. Receptors were obtained from a person aged 70 to 80 with breast cancer. CDR3s include the opening cysteine and the closing phenylalanine or tryptophan. Each record gives: clone size, J gene, D gene, V gene, CDR3 protein, CDR3 DNA. A D gene is named only where the DNA matches it firmly. Not all rows give a size; the values are once, few, many and, for expanded clones, a class.

NA	TRBJ1-2	TRBD1	TRBV19	CASSMGQGFGYGYTF	TGTGCCAGTAGTATGGGACAGGGTTTTGGCTATGGCTACACCTTC
NA	TRBJ2-7	NA	TRBV11-2	CASSPLRGYSYEQYF	TGTGCCAGCAGCCCCTTAAGGGGTTACTCCTACGAGCAGTACTTC
NA	TRBJ2-7	TRBD2	TRBV7-8	CASSLRASGGGVGEQYF	TGTGCCAGCAGCTTACGAGCTAGCGGGGGGGGCGTAGGGGAGCAGTACTTC
NA	TRBJ2-1	TRBD1	TRBV20-1	CSAVRGSEQFF	TGCAGTGCTGTCAGGGGGAGTGAGCAGTTCTTC
NA	TRBJ2-7	TRBD1	TRBV10-3	CAITRGQTSYEQYF	TGTGCCATCACTAGGGGACAGACCTCCTACGAGCAGTACTTC
NA	TRBJ2-7	TRBD2	TRBV5-4	CASSSGLAGGGAHEQYF	TGTGCCAGCAGCTCCGGACTAGCGGGAGGGGGGGCCCACGAGCAGTACTTC
NA	TRBJ1-1	TRBD1	TRBV7-3	CASSLVPGQGLEAFF	TGTGCCAGCAGCTTAGTTCCCGGACAGGGGCTTGAAGCTTTCTTT
few	TRBJ1-1	TRBD1	TRBV10-2	CASTGQGFSAFF	TGCGCCAGCACGGGACAGGGATTTTCGGCTTTCTTT
NA	TRBJ2-7	NA	TRBV19	CASSSRSMSYEQYF	TGTGCCAGTAGTAGCAGATCAATGTCCTACGAGCAGTACTTC
NA	TRBJ2-6	TRBD2	TRBV28	CASSFWTSGRRLGANVLTF	TGTGCCAGCAGTTTTTGGACTAGCGGGAGAAGATTGGGGGCCAACGTCCTGACTTTC
NA	TRBJ1-2	NA	TRBV6-1	CASSEANPEVYGYTF	TGTGCCAGCAGTGAAGCCAACCCTGAGGTCTATGGCTACACCTTC
NA	TRBJ2-6	TRBD1	TRBV11-2	CASSLGTGTSGANVLTF	TGTGCCAGCAGCTTAGGGACAGGGACCTCTGGGGCCAACGTCCTGACTTTC
NA	TRBJ2-5	NA	TRBV2	CASSTRGRETQYF	TGTGCCAGTTCGACGCGGGGTCGAGAGACCCAGTACTTC
NA	TRBJ2-5	TRBD1	TRBV7-6	CASSLPGTGIETQYF	TGTGCCAGCAGTTTGCCGGGGACAGGGATCGAGACCCAGTACTTC
NA	TRBJ1-5	NA	TRBV13	CASSLAGYQPQHF	TGTGCCAGCAGCTTAGCGGGGTATCAGCCCCAGCATTTT
NA	TRBJ1-2	NA	TRBV7-9	CASTIRGGSDYGYTF	TGTGCCAGCACCATCAGAGGGGGTTCAGACTATGGCTACACCTTC
NA	TRBJ2-7	TRBD1	TRBV19	CASSTRDRPYEQYF	TGTGCCAGTAGTACCCGGGACAGGCCCTACGAGCAGTACTTC
NA	TRBJ1-2	NA	TRBV6-5	CASSYQSQDYGYTF	TGTGCCAGCAGTTACCAAAGCCAGGACTATGGCTACACCTTC
NA	TRBJ2-5	NA	TRBV5-1	CASTLGRFGQETQYF	TGCGCCAGCACGCTTGGCAGGTTTGGCCAAGAGACCCAGTACTTC
NA	TRBJ2-7	TRBD1	TRBV5-4	CASSETTGTGLYEQYF	TGTGCCAGCAGCGAAACAACCGGGACAGGCCTCTACGAGCAGTACTTC